This entry lists 17 T cell receptor beta chains sequenced from one sample in a study of T cells in localized non-small cell lung cancer. The table came from immunoSEQ multiplex PCR; TCRdb's copy has only in-frame clones and leaves some out. The table records roughly 30,000 clones, approximately 90% of them present only once. The sample in question was peripheral blood, obtained before any cancer treatment. Receptors originate from a female donor older than 55 with stage III squamous cell lung carcinoma.

The chain combines TRBV6-1 with TRBJ2-7; 9 nucleotides line up with TRBD2. Trimming at V came to 7 bases and at J to 6 bases, leaving 7 bases not matched to a gene. The CDR3 has 13 residues. Germline V lookup: CDR1 MNHNS, CDR2 SASEGT. CDR3 residues: CASTGTSLVEQYF. For the CDR3, the DNA is TGTGCCAGCACCGGGACTAGCCTAGTCGAGCAGTACTTC.

This clone appeared once. The rearrangement uses TRBV19 and TRBJ1-4, with TRBD1 matching over 10 bases. V lost 6 bases to trimming and J lost 8 bases; unmatched junction nucleotides: 12. CDR1 is LNHDA, CDR2 SQIVND, per germline (reference sequence). This CDR3 is 16 amino acids long. This CDR3 is CASSNPGQGGNEKLFF. The CDR3 region has the DNA TGTGCCAGTAGCAATCCCGGACAGGGGGGAAACGAAAAACTGTTTTTT. Complete variable domain (other parts from reference TRBV19 and TRBJ1-4): DGGITQSPKYLFRKEGQNVTLSCEQNLNHDAMYWYRQDPGQGLRLIYYSQIVNDFQKGDIAEGYSVSREKKESFPLTVTSAQKNPTAFYLCASSNPGQGGNEKLFFGSGTQLSVL.

The chain employs TRBV21-1 and TRBJ1-4; the listed D gene, TRBD1, was not tested against the DNA. TRBV21-1 is described as a pseudogene. The CDR3 is made up of 19 amino acids. Here the CDR3 DNA reads TGTGCCAGCAGCGCCCGGGACAGGGGGCCATGCGCAACTAATGAAAAACTGTTTTTT. Residues: CASSARDRGPCATNEKLFF.

The gene calls are TRBV28 and TRBJ1-1; 8 bases agree with TRBD1. This CDR3 has 14 residues. CDR1 and CDR2 from the germline V gene are MDHEN and SYDVKM. V lost 4 bases, J lost 11 bases, and 12 bases stayed unmatched. For the CDR3, the DNA is TGTGCCAGCAGTTCCCGAGACAGGGGTGATTTGGCTTTCTTT. It encodes CASSSRDRGDLAFF.

This clone was found once. V gene TRBV5-1 combines with J gene TRBJ2-2, with D possibly TRBD2 on 6 matching bases. Germline V gene lookup returns CDR1 SGHRS and CDR2 YFSETQ. V lost 1 base and J 0 bases, leaving 16 bases between the germline ends. This CDR3 region has 18 residues. The CDR3 nucleotides read TGCGCCAGCAGCTTGCTCCCCCTAGCGATTGCGAACACCGGGGAGCTGTTTTTT. It codes for CASSLLPLAIANTGELFF.

This clone was picked up one time. V usage is TRBV6-1 and J usage is TRBJ2-5; a possible D gene is TRBD2 (6 bases). Trimming left V 1 base short and J 9 bases short, with 21 bases between. Germline V gene lookup returns CDR1 MNHNS and CDR2 SASEGT. CDR3 length: 16 amino acids. CDR3 sequence (DNA): TGTGCCAGCAGTGAAGTCACCGGGACTCTTGCTGGGTCCCAGTACTTC. Translation gives CASSEVTGTLAGSQYF.

This rearrangement joins TRBV30 to TRBJ1-4; D is unclear. CDR1 is GTSNPN and CDR2 is SVGIG in the germline V gene (reference sequence). This CDR3 contains 14 residues. V dropped 1 base and J dropped 2 bases, with 8 bases sitting between them. CDR3 in DNA: TGTGCCTGGAGTGCAGGCTTTACTAATGAAAAACTGTTTTTT. It is translated as CAWSAGFTNEKLFF.

Here the CDR3 DNA reads TGTGCCAGCAGTGGTGAGACCATCTCCTACAATGAGCAGTTCTTC. Protein sequence: CASSGETISYNEQFF. V usage is TRBV2 and J usage is TRBJ2-1, with unresolved D. The CDR3 spans 15 residues. Germline V lookup: CDR1 SNHLY, CDR2 FYNNEI. V was cut by 4 bases and J by 0 bases, with 10 bases left in between.

The chain has TRBV9 and TRBJ2-7; tentatively, D is TRBD1 (6 bases). Germline V lookup: CDR1 SGDLS, CDR2 YYNGEE. The CDR3 runs to 13 residues. V lost 4 bases and J lost 4, with 12 bases in between. CDR3 sequence reads: CASSPPGDYEQYF. The CDR3, as DNA: TGTGCCAGCAGCCCCCCAGGGGATTACGAGCAGTACTTC.

The V and J genes are TRBV5-1 and TRBJ2-7; tentatively, D is TRBD1 or TRBD2 (5 bases each). Germline V gives CDR1 SGHRS, CDR2 YFSETQ. The CDR3 has 15 residues. The V and J ends lost 1 base and 4 bases respectively, with 15 bases between them. The CDR3 region is CASSLPRDQLYEQYF. Here the CDR3 DNA reads TGCGCCAGCAGCTTGCCCCGGGACCAGCTATACGAGCAGTACTTC.

This clone appeared a few times. The V gene is TRBV18, the J gene TRBJ1-5; no firm D call. The germline CDR1 and CDR2 sequences are KGHSH and LQKENI. The germline V and J ends were trimmed by 6 bases and 7 bases, with 13 bases remaining between them. CDR3 length: 13 residues. The CDR3 DNA reads TGTGCCAGCTCTCGGGCCTTACAACAGCCCCAGCATTTT. Translated, it gives CASSRALQQPQHF. The whole variable domain, remainder taken from reference TRBV18 and TRBJ1-5, is NAGVMQNPRHLVRRRGQEARLRCSPMKGHSHVYWYRQLPEEGLKFMVYLQKENIIDESGMPKERFSAEFPKEGPSILRIQQVVRGDSAAYFCASSRALQQPQHFGDGTRLSIL.

The V gene is TRBV6-6, the J gene TRBJ1-2, with 7 bases aligning to TRBD1. Germline CDR1 MNHNY, CDR2 SVGAGI (reference sequence). Germline trimming cut 4 bases from V and 7 bases from J; bases unmatched to any gene: 12. CDR3 length equals 15 residues. CDR3 nucleotides: TGTGCCAGCAGTTCCTCCGGGACAGCCCATCTTGGCTACACCTTC. As protein: CASSSSGTAHLGYTF.

This chain links TRBV7-3 with TRBJ1-1; D may be TRBD1 (5 bases). The CDR3 has 14 amino acids. Germline V gene data show CDR1 as SGHTA and CDR2 as FQGTGA. V was trimmed by 0 bases and J by 4 bases, leaving 9 bases between them. The CDR3 is CASSLTVGGTEAFF. In DNA form, the CDR3 reads TGTGCCAGCAGCTTAACCGTCGGGGGCACTGAAGCTTTCTTT.

J is TRBJ2-2 and V is TRBV11-2; 7 bases fit TRBD1. Germline assignment: CDR1 SGHAT and CDR2 FQNNGV. This CDR3 comprises 16 residues. After removal of 6 bases from V and 2 bases from J, the junction contained 9 bases not matched to a gene. The CDR3 sequence is CASSRQGVINTGELFF. The DNA of the CDR3 is TGTGCCAGCAGTAGGCAGGGGGTGATTAACACCGGGGAGCTGTTTTTT.

V gene TRBV9 combines with J gene TRBJ2-7, with 9 nucleotides matching TRBD1. The junction had 9 bases not matched to a gene; V was cut back by 2 bases and J by 6 bases. This CDR3 has 15 amino acids. Germline V gene sequence: CDR1 SGDLS, CDR2 YYNGEE. The CDR3 protein is CASSVHPGQGGEQYF. For the CDR3, the DNA is TGTGCCAGCAGCGTCCACCCGGGACAGGGCGGCGAGCAGTACTTC.

This chain uses TRBV18 with TRBJ2-3, with TRBD2 matching over 9 bases. The V segment lost 3 bases and the J segment 2 bases; nucleotides outside the gene matches: 21. CDR3 length: 21 residues. Germline CDR1 reads KGHSH; CDR2 reads LQKENI. The CDR3 coding sequence is TGTGCCAGCTCACCGTCAGGACACGGTAGCGGGAGAGGGGGATTCACAGATACGCAGTATTTT. Protein sequence: CASSPSGHGSGRGGFTDTQYF.

The chain links TRBV5-5 to TRBJ2-5; 7 positions match TRBD1. This CDR3 has 14 amino acids. Germline trimming cut 4 bases from V and 4 bases from J; bases unmatched to any gene: 7. Germline loops: CDR1 SGHKS, CDR2 YYEKEE (reference sequence). CDR3: CASSSTGVAETQYF. The DNA for the CDR3 is TGTGCCAGCAGCAGTACAGGGGTAGCAGAGACCCAGTACTTC.